Given below is one TCR beta chain in context. Its antigen remains unknown. Different DNA sequences within this sample yield the same CDR3. Splitting of each subset's genomic DNA was done evenly across several immunoSEQ plates. Some clones are missing from TCRdb's copy, which holds only in-frame ones; the method was immunoSEQ multiplex PCR. Here the sample spans millions of clones, approximately 95% being singletons. The sample comes from a study of shared clonotypes between healthy human individuals. This CDR3 region has 11 residues. CDR1 and CDR2 (germline): MDHEN, SYDVKM. Trimming stripped 1 base from V and 3 bases from J, with 1 base between. Study outcomes and limitations: Among donors, sharing of clonotypes was expected to be affected by sequencing depth. Inspection by rarefaction showed sorted-subset sequencing to be incomplete despite large depth. Lower generation probabilities were found for non-shared clonotypes than for those shared by all four donors.

This clonotype was sampled from a man aged 18 to 35 in good health. The material sequenced was naive CD4+ T cells sorted from blood. Subset denoted: CD45RA+ positively selected. The V call is TRBV28, the J call TRBJ2-7; D unclear. The CDR3 coding sequence is TGTGCCAGCAGTTTATACTACGAGCAGTACTTC. It codes for CASSLYYEQYF.